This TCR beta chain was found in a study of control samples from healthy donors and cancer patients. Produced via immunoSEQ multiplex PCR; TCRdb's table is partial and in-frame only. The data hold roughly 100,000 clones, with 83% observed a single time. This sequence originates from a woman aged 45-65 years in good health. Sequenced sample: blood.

CDR3 region: CASSLSGIDTDTQYF. The CDR3 DNA sequence: TGTGCCAGCAGCTTATCGGGTATAGACACAGATACGCAGTATTTT. The chain has TRBV7-3 and TRBJ2-3; the D is unclear. Germline values: CDR1 SGHTA, CDR2 FQGTGA. The CDR3 runs to 15 residues. The V and J ends lost 2 bases and 2 bases respectively, with 11 bases between them.